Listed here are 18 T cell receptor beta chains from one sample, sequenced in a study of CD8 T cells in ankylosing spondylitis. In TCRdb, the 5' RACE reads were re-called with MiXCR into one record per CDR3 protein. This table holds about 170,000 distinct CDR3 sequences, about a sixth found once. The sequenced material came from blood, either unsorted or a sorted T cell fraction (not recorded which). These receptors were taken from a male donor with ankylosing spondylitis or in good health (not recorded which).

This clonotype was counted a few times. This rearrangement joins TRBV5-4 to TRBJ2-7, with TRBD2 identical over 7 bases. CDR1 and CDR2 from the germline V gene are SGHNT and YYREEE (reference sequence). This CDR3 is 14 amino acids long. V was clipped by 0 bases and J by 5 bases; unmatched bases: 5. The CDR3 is CASSLGGRNHEQYF. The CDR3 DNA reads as TGTGCCAGCAGCTTGGGCGGGAGAAACCACGAGCAGTACTTC. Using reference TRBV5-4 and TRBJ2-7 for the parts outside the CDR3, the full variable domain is ETGVTQSPTHLIKTRGQQVTLRCSSQSGHNTVSWYQQALGQGPQFIFQYYREEENGRGNFPPRFSGLQFPNYSSELNVNALELDDSALYLCASSLGGRNHEQYFGPGTRLTVT.

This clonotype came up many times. For the CDR3, the DNA is TGTGCCAGCAGCTTAGACACGACCTTACGCTACACCTTC. It is translated as CASSLDTTLRYTF. The gene calls are TRBV11-2 and TRBJ1-2; D not resolved. V shed 0 bases and J shed 9 bases, with 11 bases lying between them. The germline gives CDR1 SGHAT, CDR2 FQNNGV. This CDR3 comprises 13 residues.

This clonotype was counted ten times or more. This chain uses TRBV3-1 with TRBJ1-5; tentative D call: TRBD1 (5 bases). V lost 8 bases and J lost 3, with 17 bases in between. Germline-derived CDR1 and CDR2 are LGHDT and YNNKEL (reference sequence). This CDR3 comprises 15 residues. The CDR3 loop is CASSNGGVHNQPQHF. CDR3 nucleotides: TGTGCCAGCTCAAATGGGGGTGTTCACAATCAGCCCCAGCATTTT.

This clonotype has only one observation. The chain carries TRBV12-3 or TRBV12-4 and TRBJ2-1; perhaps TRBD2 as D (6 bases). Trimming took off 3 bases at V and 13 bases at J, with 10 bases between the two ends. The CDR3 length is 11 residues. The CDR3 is CASSLGDCQFF. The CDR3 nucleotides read TGTGCCAGCAGTTTGGGGGACTGTCAGTTCTTC.

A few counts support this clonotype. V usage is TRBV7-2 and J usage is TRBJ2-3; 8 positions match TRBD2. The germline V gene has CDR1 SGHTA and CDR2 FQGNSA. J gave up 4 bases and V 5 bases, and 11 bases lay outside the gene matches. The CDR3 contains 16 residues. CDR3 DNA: TGTGCCAGCAGCCGCCATCGGGGGGGGGCTGCAGATACGCAGTATTTT. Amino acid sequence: CASSRHRGGAADTQYF. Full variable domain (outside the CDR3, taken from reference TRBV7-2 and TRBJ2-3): GAGVSQSPSNKVTEKGKDVELRCDPISGHTALYWYRQSLGQGLEFLIYFQGNSAPDKSGLPSDRFSAERTGGSVSTLTIQRTQQEDSAVYLCASSRHRGGAADTQYFGPGTRLTVL.

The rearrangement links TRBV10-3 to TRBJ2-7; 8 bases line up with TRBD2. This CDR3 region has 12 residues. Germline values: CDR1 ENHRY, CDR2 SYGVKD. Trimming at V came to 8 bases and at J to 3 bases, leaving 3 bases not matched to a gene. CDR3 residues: CAISREDYEQYF. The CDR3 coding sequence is TGTGCCATCTCGCGGGAGGACTACGAGCAGTACTTC.

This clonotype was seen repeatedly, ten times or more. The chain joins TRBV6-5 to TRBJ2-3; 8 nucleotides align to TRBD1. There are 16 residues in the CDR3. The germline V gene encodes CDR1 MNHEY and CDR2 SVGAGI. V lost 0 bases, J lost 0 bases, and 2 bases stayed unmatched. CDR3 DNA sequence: TGTGCCAGCAGTTACTCGGACAGGGCTAGCACAGATACGCAGTATTTT. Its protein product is CASSYSDRASTDTQYF.

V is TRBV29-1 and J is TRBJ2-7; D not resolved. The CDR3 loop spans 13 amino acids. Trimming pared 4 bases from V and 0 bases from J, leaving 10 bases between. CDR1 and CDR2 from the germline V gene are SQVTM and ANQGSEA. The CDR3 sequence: CSVGVTSSYEQYF. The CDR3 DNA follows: TGCAGCGTTGGGGTTACCAGCTCCTACGAGCAGTACTTC.

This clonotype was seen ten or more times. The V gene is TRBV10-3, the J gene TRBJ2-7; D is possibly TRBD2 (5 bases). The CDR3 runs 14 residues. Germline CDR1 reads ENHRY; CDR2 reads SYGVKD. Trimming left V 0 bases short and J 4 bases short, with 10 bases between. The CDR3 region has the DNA TGTGCCATCAGTGAGTCGACGGGGAAATACGAGCAGTACTTC. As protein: CAISESTGKYEQYF.

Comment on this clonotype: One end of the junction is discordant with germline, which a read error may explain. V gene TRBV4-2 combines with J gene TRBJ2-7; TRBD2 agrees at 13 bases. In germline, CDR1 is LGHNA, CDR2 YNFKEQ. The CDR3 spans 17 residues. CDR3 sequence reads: CASSQAPGLAGVLTRHF. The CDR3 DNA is TGTGCCAGCAGCCAAGCCCCCGGACTAGCGGGAGTACTGACTAGGCACTTC.

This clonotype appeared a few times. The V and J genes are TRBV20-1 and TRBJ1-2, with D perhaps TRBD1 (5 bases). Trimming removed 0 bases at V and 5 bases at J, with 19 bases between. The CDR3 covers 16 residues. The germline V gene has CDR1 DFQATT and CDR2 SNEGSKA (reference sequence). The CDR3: CSARDESAIGGYGYTF. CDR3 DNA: TGCAGTGCTAGAGATGAGTCAGCTATCGGGGGATATGGCTACACCTTC.

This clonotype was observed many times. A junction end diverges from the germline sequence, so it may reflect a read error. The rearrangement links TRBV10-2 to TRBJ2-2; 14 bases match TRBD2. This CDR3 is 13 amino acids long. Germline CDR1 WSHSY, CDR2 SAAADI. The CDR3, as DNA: TGCGCCAGCAGCGCTGGGACTAGCGGGAGTGAGGTTTTT. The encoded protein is CASSAGTSGSEVF.

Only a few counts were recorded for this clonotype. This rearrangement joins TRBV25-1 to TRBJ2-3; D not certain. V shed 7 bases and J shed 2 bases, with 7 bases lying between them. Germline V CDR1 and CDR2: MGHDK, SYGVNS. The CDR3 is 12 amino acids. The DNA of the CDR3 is TGTGCCAGCACTTCACTCACAGATACGCAGTATTTT. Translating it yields CASTSLTDTQYF. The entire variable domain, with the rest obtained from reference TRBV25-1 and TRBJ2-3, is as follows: EADIYQTPRYLVIGTGKKITLECSQTMGHDKMYWYQQDPGMELHLIHYSYGVNSTEKGDLSSESTVSRIRTEHFPLTLESARPSHTSQYLCASTSLTDTQYFGPGTRLTVL.

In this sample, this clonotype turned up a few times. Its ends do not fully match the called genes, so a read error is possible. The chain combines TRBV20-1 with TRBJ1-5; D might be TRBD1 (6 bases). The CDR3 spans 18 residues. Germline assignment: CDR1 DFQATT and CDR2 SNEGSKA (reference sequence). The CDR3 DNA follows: TGCAATGCTAGACCGGACAGTTTAATCCTGCCTAGCAATCAGCCCCAGCATTTT. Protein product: CNARPDSLILPSNQPQHF.

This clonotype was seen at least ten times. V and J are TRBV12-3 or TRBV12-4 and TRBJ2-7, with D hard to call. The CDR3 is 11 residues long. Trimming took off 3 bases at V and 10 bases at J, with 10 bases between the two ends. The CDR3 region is CASSFRGDQYF. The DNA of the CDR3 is TGTGCCAGCAGTTTTCGCGGAGACCAGTACTTC.

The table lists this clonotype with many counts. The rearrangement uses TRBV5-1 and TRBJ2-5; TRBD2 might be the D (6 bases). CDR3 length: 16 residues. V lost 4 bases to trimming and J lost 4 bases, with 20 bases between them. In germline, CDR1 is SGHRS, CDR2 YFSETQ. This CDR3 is CASSRELARTVETQYF. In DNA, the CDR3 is TGCGCCAGCAGCCGGGAGCTAGCAAGGACTGTAGAGACCCAGTACTTC.

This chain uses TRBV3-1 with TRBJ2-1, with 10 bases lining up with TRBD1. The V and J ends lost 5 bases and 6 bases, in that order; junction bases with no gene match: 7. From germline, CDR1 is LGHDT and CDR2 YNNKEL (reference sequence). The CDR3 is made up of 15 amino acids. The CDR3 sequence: CASSKYRDRGNEQFF. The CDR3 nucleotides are TGTGCCAGCAGCAAATACCGGGACAGGGGCAATGAGCAGTTCTTC.

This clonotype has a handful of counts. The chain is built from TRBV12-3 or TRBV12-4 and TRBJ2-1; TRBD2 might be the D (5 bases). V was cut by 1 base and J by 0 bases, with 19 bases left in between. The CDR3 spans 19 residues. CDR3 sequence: CASSLESYSGGFSYNEQFF. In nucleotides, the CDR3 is TGTGCCAGCAGTTTAGAGTCGTACTCCGGCGGGTTCTCCTACAATGAGCAGTTCTTC.